A selection of T cell receptor beta chains follows, all from one sample in a study of OX40 agonist ivuxolimab in advanced cancers. Profiling relied on immunoSEQ multiplex PCR, and the TCRdb table lists in-frame clones only, not all of them. The repertoire holds over 25,000 clones, with 70% to 80% as singletons. Sequencing used CD4+ or CD8+ T cells sorted from blood, obtained in a trial of the OX40 agonist ivuxolimab. These TCRs come from an adult with an advanced solid tumor such as melanoma, head and neck, liver or kidney cancer. Each CDR3 is given with its conserved first and last residue. D genes are given only for firm matches. Not every row has a clone size; where given, it reads once, few, many or a size class.

CDR3 protein	CDR3 DNA	clone size	V gene	J gene	D gene	CDR3 length
CASSYNGGPVETQYF	TGTGCCAGCAGCTACAACGGGGGGCCCGTAGAGACCCAGTACTTC	NA	TRBV5-4	TRBJ2-5	NA	15
CASSFLYAAALAENEQYF	TGTGCCAGCAGCTTTCTATACGCCGCGGCTCTAGCGGAGAACGAGCAGTACTTC	NA	TRBV11-2	TRBJ2-7	TRBD2	18
CSVVGVDYGYTF	TGCAGCGTTGTTGGGGTAGACTATGGCTACACCTTC	NA	TRBV29-1	TRBJ1-2	NA	12
CASSFFQGRANEQFF	TGTGCCAGCAGCTTTTTTCAGGGTCGGGCCAATGAGCAGTTCTTC	NA	TRBV6-5	TRBJ2-1	NA	15
CAIAASNQPQHF	TGTGCCATCGCAGCGTCAAATCAGCCCCAGCATTTT	few	TRBV10-3	TRBJ1-5	NA	12
CASSLVGGELSSYNEQFF	TGTGCCAGCAGCTTAGTAGGGGGCGAACTGAGCTCCTACAATGAGCAGTTCTTC	NA	TRBV11-2	TRBJ2-1	TRBD1	18
CASSRGQGGTGPQHF	TGTGCCAGCAGCCGCGGACAGGGGGGCACCGGGCCCCAGCATTTT	NA	TRBV7-8	TRBJ1-5	TRBD1	15
CASSLGEGVTDTQYF	TGCGCCAGCAGCTTGGGGGAGGGGGTCACAGATACGCAGTATTTT	NA	TRBV5-1	TRBJ2-3	NA	15
CASSLKGSYEQYF	TGTGCCAGCAGTCTTAAGGGGTCCTACGAGCAGTACTTC	NA	TRBV2	TRBJ2-7	NA	13
CAWQQPGQGVWGTDTQYF	TGTGCCTGGCAACAACCGGGACAGGGGGTTTGGGGCACAGATACGCAGTATTTT	NA	TRBV30	TRBJ2-3	TRBD1	18